Listed below are T cell receptor beta chains from one sample, sequenced in a study of cytomegalovirus exposure and HLA in healthy donors. TCRdb keeps only in-frame clones here, not all; method: immunoSEQ multiplex PCR. The data hold under 85,000 clones, with 78% observed a single time. The sequencing sample was made of PBMCs. The receptor set was obtained from a man aged 40-55 years in good health and CMV-seronegative. Each CDR3 is given with its conserved first and last residue. The order of the fields is clone size, V gene, J gene, D gene, CDR3 protein, CDR3 DNA. A D gene is named only where the DNA matches it firmly. Where a row states a size, it is once, few, many or the class of an expanded clone; other rows omit it.

.	TRBV10-2	TRBJ2-7	.	CASSESSTVYEQYF	TGCGCCAGCAGTGAGTCTTCGACAGTCTACGAGCAGTACTTC
.	TRBV27	TRBJ2-1	TRBD2	CASSLTSGDNEQFF	TGTGCCAGCAGTTTGACTAGCGGAGACAATGAGCAGTTCTTC
.	TRBV6-1	TRBJ1-5	.	CASSDSGFQPQHF	TGTGCCAGCAGTGACTCGGGTTTCCAGCCCCAGCATTTT
.	TRBV5-4	TRBJ1-1	TRBD1	CASSSPTGGVTEAFF	TGTGCCAGCAGCTCTCCGACAGGGGGCGTCACTGAAGCTTTCTTT
few	TRBV6-5	TRBJ1-1	TRBD1	CASSRDDRVDTEAFF	TGTGCCAGCAGCCGCGACGACAGGGTCGACACTGAAGCTTTCTTT
.	TRBV18	TRBJ1-1	.	CASSDPGDIRAFF	TGTGCCAGCTCGGATCCAGGGGACATAAGAGCTTTCTTT
.	TRBV6-6	TRBJ1-2	.	CASILDRQDYGYTF	TGTGCCAGCATTTTAGACCGCCAGGACTATGGCTACACCTTC
.	TRBV19	TRBJ2-5	TRBD1	CASSLGTGRSGFRETQYF	TGTGCCAGTAGTCTCGGGACAGGGAGGAGCGGGTTTCGAGAGACCCAGTACTTC
.	TRBV29-1	TRBJ2-3	.	CSVEKRGPSTDTQYF	TGCAGCGTTGAGAAACGAGGGCCTAGCACAGATACGCAGTATTTT
.	TRBV30	TRBJ1-4	.	CAWSSSQGTGEKLFF	TGTGCCTGGAGTTCCTCACAGGGAACTGGTGAAAAACTGTTTTTT
.	TRBV19	TRBJ1-2	.	CASNTGYGYTF	TGTGCCAGTAATACAGGTTATGGCTACACCTTC
.	TRBV5-1	TRBJ1-5	.	CASSPTGGYQPQHF	TGCGCCAGCAGCCCAACTGGGGGGTACCAGCCCCAGCATTTT
.	TRBV7-9	TRBJ2-7	.	CSSSLGRGLSSYEQYF	TGTTCCAGCAGCTTAGGTCGCGGGCTAAGCTCCTACGAGCAGTACTTC
.	TRBV19	TRBJ2-7	TRBD2	CASSAGVKYEQYF	TGTGCCAGCTCAGCGGGAGTTAAGTACGAGCAGTACTTC
.	TRBV6-5	TRBJ2-1	TRBD2	CASSSPGLAGLEQFF	TGTGCCAGCAGTTCACCGGGACTAGCGGGACTTGAGCAGTTCTTC
.	TRBV2	TRBJ2-5	TRBD2	CASRTSGSRETQYF	TGTGCCAGTAGGACTAGCGGGAGCAGAGAGACCCAGTACTTC
.	TRBV10-3	TRBJ2-7	TRBD1	CAISETQQGASYEQYF	TGTGCCATCAGTGAGACCCAGCAGGGGGCTTCCTACGAGCAGTACTTC
.	TRBV9	TRBJ2-3	TRBD2	CASSVEGLAGVGDSTDTQYF	TGTGCCAGCAGCGTAGAGGGACTAGCGGGAGTAGGGGATAGCACAGATACGCAGTATTTT
.	TRBV9	TRBJ2-1	TRBD2	CASSVVGRAPYNEQFF	TGTGCCAGCAGCGTAGTTGGGAGGGCCCCCTACAATGAGCAGTTCTTC
.	TRBV7-8	TRBJ2-7	TRBD1	CASSLPLRTGTYEQYF	TGTGCCAGCAGCTTACCTCTTCGGACAGGGACCTACGAGCAGTACTTC
.	TRBV7-9	TRBJ1-5	.	CSSSSQGSQPQHF	TGTTCCAGCAGCTCACAGGGTAGTCAGCCCCAGCATTTT
.	TRBV6-5	TRBJ2-1	TRBD2	CASTQSGSSYNEQFF	TGTGCCAGCACCCAAAGCGGGAGCTCCTACAATGAGCAGTTCTTC
.	TRBV2	TRBJ1-1	.	CASRRGSNTEAFF	TGTGCCAGCCGCAGGGGTAGTAACACTGAAGCTTTCTTT
once	TRBV4-2	TRBJ2-1	TRBD2	CASSKQTSGGYNEQFF	TGTGCCAGCAGCAAACAGACTAGCGGGGGGTACAATGAGCAGTTCTTC
.	TRBV7-2	TRBJ1-5	.	CASSFTGWGNQPQHF	TGTGCCAGCAGCTTTACAGGGTGGGGCAATCAGCCCCAGCATTTT
.	TRBV19	TRBJ1-3	.	CASLLRGSGNTIYF	TGTGCCAGTCTCCTGCGGGGATCTGGAAACACCATATATTTT
.	TRBV11-1	TRBJ2-1	TRBD2	CASSLGTSSEQFF	TGTGCCAGCAGCCTTGGGACTAGCAGTGAGCAGTTCTTC
.	TRBV25-1	TRBJ1-2	TRBD1	CASSEGTGGGNGYTF	TGTGCCAGCAGTGAAGGTACAGGGGGCGGGAATGGCTACACCTTC
.	TRBV13	TRBJ2-1	TRBD2	CASSPRGEGSNEQFF	TGTGCCAGCAGCCCCCGGGGGGAGGGAAGCAATGAGCAGTTCTTC
.	TRBV29-1	TRBJ1-2	TRBD1	CSEGGDRGGYTF	TGCAGCGAAGGGGGCGATAGGGGGGGCTACACCTTC
.	TRBV30	TRBJ1-1	.	CAWSATRSNVLNTEAFF	TGTGCCTGGAGTGCGACACGATCGAACGTTTTGAACACTGAAGCTTTCTTT
.	TRBV30	TRBJ2-7	TRBD1	CAWSSRGQGARWDREQYF	TGTGCCTGGAGTAGCAGGGGTCAGGGGGCCAGGTGGGATAGGGAGCAGTACTTC
few	TRBV6-1	TRBJ2-3	.	CASSENGFVRSDTQYF	TGTGCCAGCAGTGAAAATGGTTTTGTGAGATCAGATACGCAGTATTTT
.	TRBV7-8	TRBJ2-7	.	CASSLGVLEEQYF	TGTGCCAGCAGCTTAGGGGTGCTAGAAGAGCAGTACTTC
.	TRBV5-1	TRBJ2-3	.	CASSFSSTDTQYF	TGCGCCAGCAGCTTCTCTAGCACAGATACGCAGTATTTT
.	TRBV6-5	TRBJ2-3	.	CASSSRSAVLTDTQYF	TGTGCCAGCAGTTCGCGGTCGGCGGTCCTCACAGATACGCAGTATTTT
.	TRBV28	TRBJ2-3	TRBD2	CASSPPSGGGSADTQYF	TGTGCCAGCAGTCCCCCGAGCGGGGGAGGGAGCGCAGATACGCAGTATTTT
.	TRBV28	TRBJ2-1	TRBD2	CASSLVASGSYNEQFF	TGTGCCAGCAGTTTAGTCGCTAGCGGGAGTTACAATGAGCAGTTCTTC
.	TRBV10-3	TRBJ2-3	.	CAIGKGADSDTQYF	TGTGCCATCGGCAAAGGGGCGGATTCAGATACGCAGTATTTT
.	TRBV5-5	TRBJ2-3	.	CASSLAPTGQDTQYF	TGTGCCAGCAGCTTGGCTCCCACAGGACAAGATACGCAGTATTTT
.	TRBV28	TRBJ1-1	.	CASRVGGNTEAFF	TGTGCCAGCAGAGTAGGGGGGAACACTGAAGCTTTCTTT
few	TRBV7-2	TRBJ2-1	TRBD2	CASSPQILAVLNEQFF	TGTGCCAGCAGCCCCCAGATCCTAGCGGTCTTGAATGAGCAGTTCTTC